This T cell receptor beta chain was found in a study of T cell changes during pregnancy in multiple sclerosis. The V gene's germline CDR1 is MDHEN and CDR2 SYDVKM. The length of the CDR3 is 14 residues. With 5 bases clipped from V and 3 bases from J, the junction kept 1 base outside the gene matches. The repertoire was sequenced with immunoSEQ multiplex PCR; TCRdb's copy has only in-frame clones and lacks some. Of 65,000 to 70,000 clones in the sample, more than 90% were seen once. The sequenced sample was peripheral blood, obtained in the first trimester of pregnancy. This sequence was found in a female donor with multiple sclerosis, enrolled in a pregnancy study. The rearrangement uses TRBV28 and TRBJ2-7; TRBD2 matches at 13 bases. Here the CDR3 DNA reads TGTGCCAGCAGTCGACTAGCGGGAGGCTACGAGCAGTACTTC. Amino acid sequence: CASSRLAGGYEQYF.